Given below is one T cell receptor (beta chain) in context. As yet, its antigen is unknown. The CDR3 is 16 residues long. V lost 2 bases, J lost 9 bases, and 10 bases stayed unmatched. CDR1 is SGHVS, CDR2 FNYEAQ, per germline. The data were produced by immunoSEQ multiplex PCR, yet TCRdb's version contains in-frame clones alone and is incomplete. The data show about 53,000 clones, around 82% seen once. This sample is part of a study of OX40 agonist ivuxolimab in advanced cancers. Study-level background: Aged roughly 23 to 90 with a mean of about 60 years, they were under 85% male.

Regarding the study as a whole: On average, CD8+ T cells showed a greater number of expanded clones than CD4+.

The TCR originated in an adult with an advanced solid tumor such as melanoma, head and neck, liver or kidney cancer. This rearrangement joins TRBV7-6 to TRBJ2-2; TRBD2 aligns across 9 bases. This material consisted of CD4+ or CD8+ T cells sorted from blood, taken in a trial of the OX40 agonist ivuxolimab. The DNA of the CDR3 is TGTGCCAGCAGCTTATCGGTAGCGGGAGTGGAATGGGAGCTGTTTTTT. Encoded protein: CASSLSVAGVEWELFF. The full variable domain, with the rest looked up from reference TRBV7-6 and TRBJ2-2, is GAGVSQSPRYKVTKRGQDVALRCDPISGHVSLYWYRQALGQGPEFLTYFNYEAQQDKSGLPNDRFSAERPEGSISTLTIQRTEQRDSAMYRCASSLSVAGVEWELFFGEGSRLTVL.